Described below is a single T cell receptor (beta chain) sequence and its context. Antigen specificity is unknown. Trimming took off 3 bases at V and 8 bases at J, with 11 bases between the two ends. From germline, CDR1 is GTSNPN and CDR2 SVGIG (reference sequence). This CDR3 has 13 amino acids. Stable or active relapsing-remitting multiple sclerosis, untreated and meeting revised McDonald criteria, defined the controls. In contrast to the negatively isolated CD8+ and CD4+ T cells, TEMRA cells were FACS-enriched. This sample is part of a study of CD8 T cells in Susac syndrome. Study conclusions and caveats: The TCR sequencing and HLA analysis in the study involved a relatively small number of individuals, as the study acknowledged.

Random hexamers primed reverse transcription of 0.5 to 1 ug RNA. Multiplex immunoSEQ PCR targeted 54 Vbeta and 13 Jbeta TCR beta segments. TCRdb analysed the immunoSEQ multiplex PCR reads with MiXCR anew, one entry per CDR3 protein. The sample lists 140,000 to 150,000 distinct CDR3 sequences, roughly 95% occurring once. Sequenced material: CD4+ T cells from PBMCs. The TCR originated in a human donor with multiple sclerosis. The chain combines TRBV30 with TRBJ1-6; D uncertain. In DNA form, the CDR3 reads TGTGCCTGGAGGAGCGATCCCGATTCACCCCTCCACTTT. As protein: CAWRSDPDSPLHF.